The 20 T cell receptor beta chains given below trace back to one sample, sequenced in a study of Graves' ophthalmopathy and Graves' hyperthyroidism. CDR3 regions of TCR beta were amplified from RNA transcripts. An initial RT-PCR round employing HTBI primers preceded a second-round multiplex PCR. TCRdb re-analysed the multiplex PCR reads in MiXCR, keeping a single row per CDR3 protein. The top ten clones hold 44% of a sample with almost 750,000 distinct CDR3 sequences, 35% to 50% of them seen once. Sequenced material: peripheral blood. These receptors originate from an adult man with Graves' ophthalmopathy.

The J gene is TRBJ1-2, the V gene TRBV7-9, with D uncertain. V dropped 5 bases and J dropped 8 bases, with 15 bases sitting between them. The CDR3 contains 13 residues. The germline V gene has CDR1 SEHNR and CDR2 FQNEAQ (reference sequence). In DNA form, the CDR3 reads TGTGCCAGCAGCCGCTCCGGGGTGTTGGGCTACACCTTC. Translated, it gives CASSRSGVLGYTF.

This clonotype showed up many times. This chain connects TRBV9 to TRBJ1-1, with no clear D. This CDR3 spans 14 amino acids. The germline V gene has CDR1 SGDLS and CDR2 YYNGEE. The germline V and J ends were trimmed by 0 bases and 5 bases, with 11 bases remaining between them. The CDR3 sequence is CASSVDPGLTEAFF. The CDR3 region has the DNA TGTGCCAGCAGCGTAGATCCGGGGTTGACTGAAGCTTTCTTT.

The sample holds many counts of this clonotype. This sequence joins TRBV10-2 and TRBJ2-1, with D possibly matching TRBD2 (6 bases). CDR3 size: 15 residues. V shed 3 bases and J shed 3 bases, with 12 bases lying between them. Germline CDR1 is WSHSY and CDR2 is SAAADI. In nucleotides, the CDR3 is TGCGCCAGCAGTGATGGCGGGAACAACTACAATGAGCAGTTCTTC. Translation: CASSDGGNNYNEQFF.

This clonotype was counted ten times or more. The chain joins TRBV29-1 to TRBJ1-1; 7 bases match TRBD1. The V segment lost 2 bases and the J segment 1 base; nucleotides outside the gene matches: 4. The CDR3 runs to 14 residues. Germline CDR1 reads SQVTM; CDR2 reads ANQGSEA. This chain's CDR3 is CSVERAGGNTEAFF. The CDR3 DNA sequence: TGCAGCGTTGAAAGGGCAGGGGGGAACACTGAAGCTTTCTTT.

This clonotype came up a few times. The rearrangement joins TRBV24-1 to TRBJ1-5; D may be TRBD1 (5 bases). V was shortened by 11 bases and J by 7 bases, with 14 bases between the two germline ends. The CDR3 runs to 12 residues. Germline CDR1 and CDR2: KGHDR and SFDVKD. CDR3 amino acids: CASGLGGQPQHF. The DNA of the CDR3 is TGTGCCAGCGGTTTGGGGGGACAGCCCCAGCATTTT.

This clonotype was counted between two and nine times. This chain joins TRBV10-3 and TRBJ2-7, with 16 positions matching TRBD2. CDR1 and CDR2 from the germline V gene are ENHRY and SYGVKD. V lost 10 bases, J lost 2 bases, and 2 bases stayed unmatched. CDR3 length: 14 amino acids. The CDR3 DNA sequence: TGTGCCAGCGGGACTAGCGGGAGGGCCTACGAGCAGTACTTC. It is translated as CASGTSGRAYEQYF.

The chain has TRBV6-9 and TRBJ1-1, with D hard to call. Trimming pared 6 bases from V and 0 bases from J, leaving 11 bases between. The germline V gene has CDR1 MNHGY and CDR2 SVAAGI. This CDR3 spans 14 amino acids. In DNA form, the CDR3 reads TGTGCCAGCAGCCAAGACACCCTGAACACTGAAGCTTTCTTT. It specifies CASSQDTLNTEAFF.

This chain connects TRBV5-5 to TRBJ1-2; TRBD1 is a possible D gene (6 bases). V lost 0 bases, J lost 0 bases, and 12 bases lay in between. The CDR3 length is 16 residues. Germline CDR1 and CDR2: SGHKS and YYEKEE (reference sequence). The CDR3 sequence is CASSLAFQGPNYGYTF. In nucleotides, the CDR3 is TGTGCCAGCAGCTTGGCCTTTCAGGGGCCTAACTATGGCTACACCTTC.

This clonotype came up many times. The chain combines TRBV25-1 with TRBJ1-4, with D possibly TRBD1 on 6 matching bases. Germline V gene sequence: CDR1 MGHDK, CDR2 SYGVNS. The CDR3 covers 13 residues. With 9 bases removed from V and 7 bases from J, the gap between germline ends came to 15 bases. CDR3 coding DNA: TGTGCCAGGGGGGGGGGGCGCGGTGAAAAACTGTTTTTT. Amino acids: CARGGGRGEKLFF.

This clonotype was observed a few times. V is TRBV5-1 and J is TRBJ2-7; 10 positions agree with TRBD2. Germline CDR1 and CDR2: SGHRS and YFSETQ. CDR3 size: 16 residues. J was trimmed by 2 bases and V by 0 bases; bases with no gene match: 5. CDR3 sequence (DNA): TGCGCCAGCAGCTTGGCCTCTAGCGGGGGCACCTACGAGCAGTACTTC. Its translation is CASSLASSGGTYEQYF.

This clonotype was picked up many times. The chain joins TRBV29-1 to TRBJ1-2; D possibly corresponds to TRBD1 (5 bases). Germline V gene sequence: CDR1 SQVTM, CDR2 ANQGSEA. The CDR3 runs to 13 residues. V lost 1 base and J lost 5, with 11 bases in between. CDR3 amino acids: CSVEVTESYGYTF. CDR3 DNA sequence: TGCAGCGTTGAAGTGACAGAAAGTTATGGCTACACCTTC.

This clonotype was seen ten or more times. The chain has TRBV2 and TRBJ1-1; 10 bases map to TRBD1. The CDR3 runs to 16 residues. V dropped 4 bases and J dropped 5; count of bases not matched to a gene: 10. Germline CDR1 and CDR2: SNHLY and FYNNEI. CDR3 coding DNA: TGTGCCAGCAGTGGACAGGGGGCGAATACGGGGACTGAAGCTTTCTTT. Translation gives CASSGQGANTGTEAFF.

J is TRBJ2-5 and V is TRBV10-1; possible D gene TRBD1, 7 bases. From germline, CDR1 is WNHNN and CDR2 SYGVQD (reference sequence). V was clipped by 8 bases and J by 4 bases, with 17 bases between them. The CDR3 is 14 amino acids. The chain's CDR3 is CASRDSDRAETQYF. DNA of the CDR3: TGCGCCAGCCGGGACTCCGACAGGGCAGAGACCCAGTACTTC.

The genes are TRBV18 and TRBJ2-5, with D perhaps TRBD2 (5 bases). The CDR3 consists of 13 residues. V gave up 8 bases and J gave up 1 base, with 11 bases separating them. Per germline, CDR1 KGHSH and CDR2 LQKENI. The CDR3, as DNA: TGTGCCAGCCGCGGGCAGATCCAAGAGACCCAGTACTTC. Amino acids: CASRGQIQETQYF.

This clonotype appeared once. A much larger clone is a single base away; this may be a read error. The chain has TRBV5-1 and TRBJ1-2, with TRBD1 as a possible D gene (6 bases). Germline V CDR1 and CDR2: SGHRS, YFSETQ. This CDR3 spans 14 amino acids. The DNA of the CDR3 is TGTGCCAGCAGCGACCGGGGCAGGGGTCGCGGCTACACCTTC. Translated, it gives CASSDRGRGRGYTF.

This chain joins TRBV29-1 and TRBJ1-1; the D gene is possibly TRBD1 (5 bases). The CDR3 has 13 residues. Deletions cut 4 bases from V and 4 bases from J, with 13 bases between. Germline V gene data show CDR1 as SQVTM and CDR2 as ANQGSEA. CDR3 nucleotide sequence: TGCAGCGTTGTGGGGGACGGCAGCACTGAAGCTTTCTTT. The encoded protein is CSVVGDGSTEAFF.

This rearrangement joins TRBV2 to TRBJ1-1; TRBD1 is a possible D gene (5 bases). This CDR3 region has 14 residues. Deletions cut 5 bases from V and 3 bases from J, with 13 bases between. Germline V gene data show CDR1 as SNHLY and CDR2 as FYNNEI. The CDR3: CASSYSSGYTEAFF. The CDR3 DNA reads TGTGCCAGCAGTTACTCGTCAGGGTACACTGAAGCTTTCTTT.

J is TRBJ1-3 and V is TRBV29-1, with D maybe TRBD1 (6 bases). This CDR3 is built from 15 residues. Germline V lookup: CDR1 SQVTM, CDR2 ANQGSEA. The V gene lost 4 bases and the J gene lost 3 bases, with 16 bases spanning the gap. In nucleotides, the CDR3 is TGCAGCGTTGGGGACCTCAGCAGGGGTGGAAACACCATATATTTT. This codes for CSVGDLSRGGNTIYF.

This clonotype showed up just a few times. V and J are TRBV7-9 and TRBJ1-2; 7 bases line up with TRBD1. This CDR3 is 13 amino acids long. Germline V gives CDR1 SEHNR, CDR2 FQNEAQ (reference sequence). J gave up 7 bases and V 5 bases, and 7 bases lay outside the gene matches. CDR3: CASSPTGVFGYTF. DNA of the CDR3: TGTGCCAGCAGCCCAACAGGGGTTTTTGGCTACACCTTC.

This chain uses TRBV7-3 with TRBJ2-2; possible D gene TRBD1, 5 bases. CDR3 length equals 13 residues. Between the trimmed V and J ends, which lost 0 bases and 9 bases, there was a span of 8 bases. CDR1 is SGHTA and CDR2 is FQGTGA in the germline V gene. CDR3 bases: TGTGCCAGCAGCTTAACCAAGGGGAGGGAGCTGTTTTTT. It yields the protein CASSLTKGRELFF.